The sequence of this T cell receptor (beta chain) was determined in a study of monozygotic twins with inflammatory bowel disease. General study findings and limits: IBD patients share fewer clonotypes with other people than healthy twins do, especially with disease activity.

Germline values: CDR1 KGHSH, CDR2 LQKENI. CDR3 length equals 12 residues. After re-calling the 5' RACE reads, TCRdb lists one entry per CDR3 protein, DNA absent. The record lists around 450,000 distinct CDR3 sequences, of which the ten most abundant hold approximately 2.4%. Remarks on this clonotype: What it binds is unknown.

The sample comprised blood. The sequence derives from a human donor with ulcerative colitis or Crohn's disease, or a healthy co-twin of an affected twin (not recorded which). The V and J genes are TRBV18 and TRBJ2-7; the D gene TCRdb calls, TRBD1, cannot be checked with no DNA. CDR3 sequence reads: CASSTTGYEQYF.